This TCR beta chain is drawn from a study of control samples from healthy donors and cancer patients. Trimming removed 5 bases at V and 3 bases at J, with 19 bases between. Germline CDR1 LGHNA, CDR2 YSLEER. This CDR3 contains 17 residues. TCRdb's table, derived via immunoSEQ multiplex PCR, lists solely in-frame clones and lacks some. The sample carries 140,000 to 150,000 clones, around 90% recorded once. Material: blood. The sequence came from a man between 25 and 39 years old in good health. This chain links TRBV4-3 with TRBJ2-2, with D tentatively TRBD1 (5 bases). The DNA for the CDR3 is TGCGCCAGCAGCGAAGCTTCGTGGGGCGCCGACACCGGGGAGCTGTTTTTT. This gives the protein CASSEASWGADTGELFF.